The 2 T cell receptor beta chains presented below share a single source sample, sequenced in a study of T cell changes during pregnancy in multiple sclerosis (dated by TCRdb to the late 2010s). The library was made by the immunoSEQ multiplex PCR assay. Here the immuneACCESS table is served through TCRdb, limited to in-frame sequences with V and J called. Missing clones are a known gap in these copies; in checked studies unresolved V genes cover under half, and the rest lacks a known reason. In this sample the table shows around 63,000 clones, 90% to 95% of which occur a single time. 2% to 2.5% of the sample rests with the top ten. This specimen consisted of peripheral blood, obtained in the third trimester of pregnancy. These receptor sequences come from a female donor in good health, enrolled as a control in a pregnancy study.

The chain joins TRBV18 to TRBJ1-3; D is possibly TRBD1 (5 bases). From germline, CDR1 is KGHSH and CDR2 LQKENI. The CDR3 is made up of 14 amino acids. The germline V and J ends were trimmed by 2 bases and 5 bases, with 10 bases remaining between them. The CDR3 loop is CASSPGPGRNTIYF. The CDR3 region has the DNA TGTGCCAGCTCACCAGGGCCAGGGAGAAACACCATATATTTT.

The chain uses TRBV27 and TRBJ2-7; tentative D call: TRBD1 (5 bases). V lost 5 bases, J lost 2 bases, and 16 bases lay in between. This CDR3 region has 15 residues. Germline CDR1 MNHEY, CDR2 SMNVEV (reference sequence). CDR3 region: CASSTQGKVPYEQYF. The DNA for the CDR3 is TGTGCCAGCAGTACCCAGGGAAAAGTCCCCTACGAGCAGTACTTC.